A selection of T cell receptor beta chains follows, all from one sample in a study of T cell repertoires in cytomegalovirus infection. These receptors lack a known antigen. MiXCR, applied by TCRdb to the reads, yields one record per CDR3 protein. The table includes roughly 500,000 distinct CDR3 sequences, about 42% detected once. The sample was cultured PBMCs, taken from culture after CMV antigen stimulation. The receptors stem from a human donor in good health (CMV status not recorded). Some clones in this sample may be carry-over from other donors' samples. Each CDR3 is given with its conserved first and last residue. D genes are given only for firm matches. Clone size is not always given. Where it is, it says once, few, many or a class for expanded clones.

abundance: .; j_gene: TRBJ1-5; d_gene: TRBD1; v_gene: TRBV2; CDR3aa: CASSDIRQGNNQPQHF; CDR3nt: TGTGCCAGCAGTGATATAAGACAGGGGAACAATCAGCCCCAGCATTTT
abundance: few; j_gene: TRBJ2-5; d_gene: .; v_gene: TRBV7-2; CDR3aa: CASSSMGGEETQYF; CDR3nt: TGTGCCAGCAGCTCAATGGGCGGGGAAGAGACCCAGTACTTC
abundance: .; j_gene: TRBJ2-1; d_gene: TRBD2; v_gene: TRBV19; CDR3aa: CASRGESTYNEQFF; CDR3nt: TGTGCCAGTCGGGGGGAGAGTACCTACAATGAGCAGTTCTTC
abundance: .; j_gene: TRBJ1-2; d_gene: .; v_gene: TRBV24-1; CDR3aa: CATSDLGQGGGYTF; CDR3nt: TGTGCCACCAGTGATTTGGGGCAGGGCGGTGGCTACACCTTC
abundance: .; j_gene: TRBJ2-2; d_gene: .; v_gene: TRBV4-1; CDR3aa: CASMRDPASGELFF; CDR3nt: TGCGCCAGCATGCGGGACCCCGCGTCCGGGGAGCTGTTTTTT
abundance: few; j_gene: TRBJ2-3; d_gene: TRBD1; v_gene: TRBV20-1; CDR3aa: CSARSGQKVDTQYF; CDR3nt: TGCAGTGCTAGATCGGGACAGAAGGTGGATACGCAGTATTTT
abundance: few; j_gene: TRBJ2-1; d_gene: .; v_gene: TRBV12-3/TRBV12-4; CDR3aa: CASSTFSANRGTLSNEQFF; CDR3nt: TGTGCCAGCAGCACTTTTTCGGCCAATCGGGGGACACTAAGCAATGAGCAGTTCTTC
abundance: .; j_gene: TRBJ1-4; d_gene: .; v_gene: TRBV27; CDR3aa: CASSLDGEKLFF; CDR3nt: TGTGCCAGCAGTTTAGATGGTGAAAAACTGTTTTTT
abundance: .; j_gene: TRBJ1-1; d_gene: .; v_gene: TRBV7-9; CDR3aa: CASTREIQGEAFF; CDR3nt: TGTGCCAGCACCAGGGAAATCCAGGGCGAAGCTTTCTTT
abundance: .; j_gene: TRBJ1-2; d_gene: .; v_gene: TRBV7-2; CDR3aa: CASSPDLGYGYTF; CDR3nt: TGTGCCAGCAGCCCCGACCTGGGCTATGGCTACACCTTC
abundance: few; j_gene: TRBJ2-7; d_gene: .; v_gene: TRBV5-3; CDR3aa: CASSSTENYEQYF; CDR3nt: TGTGCCAGCAGCTCTACCGAAAACTACGAGCAGTACTTC
abundance: once; j_gene: TRBJ2-1; d_gene: .; v_gene: TRBV12-3/TRBV12-4; CDR3aa: CASSFLSYNEQFF; CDR3nt: TGTGCCAGCAGTTTTCTTTCCTACAATGAGCAGTTCTTC
abundance: .; j_gene: TRBJ2-7; d_gene: TRBD2; v_gene: TRBV7-6; CDR3aa: CASSSGPNAGLAGGTNEQYF; CDR3nt: TGTGCCAGCAGCTCTGGTCCGAATGCTGGACTAGCGGGAGGGACGAACGAGCAGTACTTC
abundance: few; j_gene: TRBJ2-6; d_gene: .; v_gene: TRBV5-1; CDR3aa: CASSLGARGANVLTF; CDR3nt: TGCGCCAGCAGCCTTGGGGCGCGGGGGGCCAACGTCCTGACTTTC
abundance: .; j_gene: TRBJ2-1; d_gene: .; v_gene: TRBV7-9; CDR3aa: CASSLGVAGAEQFF; CDR3nt: TGTGCCAGCAGCTTAGGAGTAGCTGGGGCCGAGCAGTTCTTC
abundance: .; j_gene: TRBJ1-1; d_gene: .; v_gene: TRBV7-8; CDR3aa: CASSPMGQLNTEAFF; CDR3nt: TGTGCCAGCAGCCCCATGGGCCAATTGAACACTGAAGCTTTCTTT
abundance: few; j_gene: TRBJ2-7; d_gene: .; v_gene: TRBV7-9; CDR3aa: CASSHPYWRSYEQYF; CDR3nt: TGTGCCAGCAGCCACCCCTATTGGAGGTCCTACGAGCAGTACTTC
abundance: .; j_gene: TRBJ1-2; d_gene: .; v_gene: TRBV5-6; CDR3aa: CASSIARIFYGYTF; CDR3nt: TGTGCCAGCAGTATCGCCCGAATTTTCTATGGCTACACCTTC
abundance: few; j_gene: TRBJ2-7; d_gene: .; v_gene: TRBV7-8; CDR3aa: CASSLAFGGRTPYEQYF; CDR3nt: TGTGCCAGCAGCTTAGCTTTCGGGGGGCGAACCCCCTACGAGCAGTACTTC
abundance: .; j_gene: TRBJ1-6; d_gene: .; v_gene: TRBV7-8; CDR3aa: CASSPAAVMPLHF; CDR3nt: TGTGCCAGCAGCCCGGCTGCGGTCATGCCCCTCCACTTT
abundance: .; j_gene: TRBJ2-1; d_gene: .; v_gene: TRBV6-2/TRBV6-3; CDR3aa: CASIGVGNEQFF; CDR3nt: TGTGCCAGCATCGGGGTGGGCAATGAGCAGTTCTTC
abundance: .; j_gene: TRBJ1-4; d_gene: .; v_gene: TRBV14; CDR3aa: CASSRFAGKFNEKLFF; CDR3nt: TGTGCCAGCAGCCGATTCGCAGGGAAGTTTAATGAAAAACTGTTTTTT
abundance: few; j_gene: TRBJ2-3; d_gene: .; v_gene: TRBV6-2/TRBV6-3; CDR3aa: CASKRTGTADTQYF; CDR3nt: TGTGCCAGCAAGCGCACCGGAACGGCAGATACGCAGTATTTT
abundance: .; j_gene: TRBJ2-3; d_gene: TRBD2; v_gene: TRBV7-2; CDR3aa: CASSLGLAGGVGDTQYF; CDR3nt: TGTGCCAGCAGCTTAGGATTAGCGGGAGGGGTCGGGGATACGCAGTATTTT
abundance: .; j_gene: TRBJ1-4; d_gene: .; v_gene: TRBV2; CDR3aa: CASTRGAYEKLFF; CDR3nt: TGTGCCAGCACACGGGGGGCGTATGAAAAACTGTTTTTT
abundance: .; j_gene: TRBJ2-2; d_gene: .; v_gene: TRBV5-4; CDR3aa: CASRGTSERTGELFF; CDR3nt: TGTGCCAGCAGAGGGACCTCCGAACGCACCGGGGAGCTGTTTTTT
abundance: .; j_gene: TRBJ2-1; d_gene: TRBD2; v_gene: TRBV7-6; CDR3aa: CASSLAPLAGRNEQFF; CDR3nt: TGTGCCAGCAGCTTAGCACCACTAGCGGGCCGAAATGAGCAGTTCTTC
abundance: few; j_gene: TRBJ2-3; d_gene: TRBD2; v_gene: TRBV6-8; CDR3aa: CASSYLSRGGRDGTDTQYF; CDR3nt: TGTGCCAGCAGTTACCTTTCGCGGGGGGGCCGAGATGGAACAGATACGCAGTATTTT
abundance: once; j_gene: TRBJ2-7; d_gene: .; v_gene: TRBV6-6; CDR3aa: CASTHSQPGASYEQYF; CDR3nt: TGTGCCAGCACTCACTCCCAACCGGGCGCTTCCTACGAGCAGTACTTC
abundance: few; j_gene: TRBJ2-7; d_gene: TRBD2; v_gene: TRBV12-3/TRBV12-4; CDR3aa: CASAGFGAGVYEQYF; CDR3nt: TGTGCCAGCGCGGGCTTTGGGGCGGGAGTGTACGAGCAGTACTTC
abundance: .; j_gene: TRBJ1-5; d_gene: .; v_gene: TRBV12-3/TRBV12-4; CDR3aa: CASSGYNSNQPQHF; CDR3nt: TGTGCCAGCAGTGGGTATAACTCCAATCAGCCCCAGCATTTT
abundance: .; j_gene: TRBJ2-1; d_gene: .; v_gene: TRBV2; CDR3aa: CASSEYEQFF; CDR3nt: TGTGCCAGCAGTGAATATGAGCAGTTCTTC
abundance: .; j_gene: TRBJ2-1; d_gene: .; v_gene: TRBV7-2; CDR3aa: CASSLATWGEQFF; CDR3nt: TGTGCCAGCAGCTTAGCGACATGGGGCGAGCAGTTCTTC
abundance: .; j_gene: TRBJ1-1; d_gene: TRBD1; v_gene: TRBV12-3/TRBV12-4; CDR3aa: CASSLRDRAEAFF; CDR3nt: TGTGCCAGCAGTTTAAGGGACAGGGCTGAAGCTTTCTTT
abundance: .; j_gene: TRBJ2-7; d_gene: TRBD2; v_gene: TRBV7-6; CDR3aa: CASSLLTSGGRQYF; CDR3nt: TGTGCCAGCAGCTTGTTGACTAGCGGGGGGAGGCAGTACTTC
abundance: .; j_gene: TRBJ2-7; d_gene: TRBD1; v_gene: TRBV5-4; CDR3aa: CASSLTGGLLSYEQYF; CDR3nt: TGTGCCAGCAGCTTAACAGGGGGCTTACTCTCCTACGAGCAGTACTTC
abundance: .; j_gene: TRBJ2-5; d_gene: TRBD1; v_gene: TRBV11-2; CDR3aa: CASSLVGQGARETQYF; CDR3nt: TGTGCCAGCAGCTTAGTGGGACAGGGGGCCAGGGAGACCCAGTACTTC
abundance: few; j_gene: TRBJ1-3; d_gene: .; v_gene: TRBV12-3/TRBV12-4; CDR3aa: CASSLRGTPPGNTIYF; CDR3nt: TGTGCCAGCAGTTTAAGGGGCACTCCACCTGGAAACACCATATATTTT
abundance: .; j_gene: TRBJ1-5; d_gene: TRBD1; v_gene: TRBV28; CDR3aa: CASSFWGQGFSQPQHF; CDR3nt: TGTGCCAGCAGTTTTTGGGGACAGGGGTTTAGTCAGCCCCAGCATTTT
abundance: .; j_gene: TRBJ1-1; d_gene: TRBD1; v_gene: TRBV7-2; CDR3aa: CASSLTGVETEAFF; CDR3nt: TGTGCCAGCAGCTTAACAGGGGTAGAAACTGAAGCTTTCTTT